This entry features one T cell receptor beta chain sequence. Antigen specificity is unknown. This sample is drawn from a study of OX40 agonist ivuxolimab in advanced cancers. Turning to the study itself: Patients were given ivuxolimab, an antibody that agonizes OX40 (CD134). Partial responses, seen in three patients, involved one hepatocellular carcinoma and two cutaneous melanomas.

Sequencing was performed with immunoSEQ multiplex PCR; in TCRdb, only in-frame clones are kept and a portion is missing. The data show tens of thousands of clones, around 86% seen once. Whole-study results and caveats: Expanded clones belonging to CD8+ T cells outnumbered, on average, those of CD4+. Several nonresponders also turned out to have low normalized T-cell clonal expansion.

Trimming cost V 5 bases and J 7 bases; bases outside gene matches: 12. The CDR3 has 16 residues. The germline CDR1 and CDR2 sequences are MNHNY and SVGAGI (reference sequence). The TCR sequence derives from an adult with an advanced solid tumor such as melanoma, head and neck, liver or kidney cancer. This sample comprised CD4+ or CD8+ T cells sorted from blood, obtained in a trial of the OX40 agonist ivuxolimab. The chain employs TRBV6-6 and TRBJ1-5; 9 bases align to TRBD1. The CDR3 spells CASSPDPGQGGQPQHF. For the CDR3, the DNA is TGTGCCAGCAGTCCAGACCCGGGACAGGGAGGGCAGCCCCAGCATTTT.